These T cell receptor beta chains were read from a single sample in a study of blood T cell repertoires in COVID-19. Assay: immunoSEQ multiplex PCR; the TCRdb copy retains only in-frame clones and omits some. This table has around 46,000 clones, more than 85% appearing once. The source material was peripheral blood. The receptor source for this set is a man aged 40-49 years with active COVID-19. CDR3s include the opening cysteine and the closing phenylalanine or tryptophan. Fields, in order: V gene, clone size, CDR3 length, D gene, J gene, CDR3 DNA, CDR3 protein. A D gene is named only where the DNA matches it firmly. Size values are once, few and many counts, or a class for expanded clones, and some rows have none.

TRBV19	.	18	.	TRBJ1-5	TGTGCCAGTAGTGGGGGACGGGAGTCCGGGTCCAATTATCAGCCCCAGCATTTT	CASSGGRESGSNYQPQHF
TRBV30	.	13	.	TRBJ1-2	TGTGCCTGGAGGGGACAAATCGGCTATGGCTACACCTTC	CAWRGQIGYGYTF
TRBV20-1	.	11	.	TRBJ1-1	TGCAGTGCTAGCGAGAACTCGAGAGCTTTCTTT	CSASENSRAFF
TRBV11-2	.	14	TRBD1	TRBJ1-4	TGTGCCAGCAGGGGGGGACAGGGAGCGGGAAAACTGTTTTTT	CASRGGQGAGKLFF
TRBV5-4	.	15	TRBD1	TRBJ2-7	TGTGCCAGCAGCTTGGAGACAGGGTACTTTGGCGAGCAGTACTTC	CASSLETGYFGEQYF
TRBV4-1	.	17	TRBD2	TRBJ2-7	TGCGCCAGCAGCCACTCGCCCCTGGATCTAGCGGAATACGAGCAGTACTTC	CASSHSPLDLAEYEQYF
TRBV11-2	.	13	TRBD2	TRBJ2-5	TGTGCCAGCAGCACGGGACTAGAGGGGACCCAGTACTTC	CASSTGLEGTQYF
TRBV7-3	few	15	TRBD1	TRBJ1-5	TGTGCCAGCAGCTTAAGGGACAGGGGTAAACAGCCCCAGCATTTT	CASSLRDRGKQPQHF
TRBV9	.	15	.	TRBJ1-2	TGTGCCAGCAGCGTAGCTGCCGGAGCTAACTATGGCTACACCTTC	CASSVAAGANYGYTF
TRBV10-2	.	12	.	TRBJ2-4	TGCGCCAGCAGTGAGGCGGGGAACATTCAGTACTTC	CASSEAGNIQYF
TRBV3-1/TRBV3-2	.	13	.	TRBJ2-1	TGTGCCAGCAGCCATTTACGGGGGAATGAGCAGTTCTTC	CASSHLRGNEQFF
TRBV5-1	.	16	TRBD2	TRBJ2-3	TGCGCCAGCAGCCCCTCCGGGACTAGCGGCACAGATACGCAGTATTTT	CASSPSGTSGTDTQYF
TRBV27	.	14	.	TRBJ1-1	TGTGCCAGCAGTTATCAGGCAGCGAACACTGAAGCTTTCTTT	CASSYQAANTEAFF
TRBV28	.	11	.	TRBJ1-1	TGTGCCAGCAGTTTTGAGTTTGAAGCTTTCTTT	CASSFEFEAFF
TRBV2	.	15	.	TRBJ1-5	TGTGCCAGCAGTCAGTCCCCGAACAGTCCTGGAACCCAGCATTTT	CASSQSPNSPGTQHF
TRBV21-1	.	19	.	TRBJ2-2	TGTGCCAGCAGCAAAGCCCAACTTCCGGGGACAGGGAACACCGGGGAGCTGTTTTTT	CASSKAQLPGTGNTGELFF